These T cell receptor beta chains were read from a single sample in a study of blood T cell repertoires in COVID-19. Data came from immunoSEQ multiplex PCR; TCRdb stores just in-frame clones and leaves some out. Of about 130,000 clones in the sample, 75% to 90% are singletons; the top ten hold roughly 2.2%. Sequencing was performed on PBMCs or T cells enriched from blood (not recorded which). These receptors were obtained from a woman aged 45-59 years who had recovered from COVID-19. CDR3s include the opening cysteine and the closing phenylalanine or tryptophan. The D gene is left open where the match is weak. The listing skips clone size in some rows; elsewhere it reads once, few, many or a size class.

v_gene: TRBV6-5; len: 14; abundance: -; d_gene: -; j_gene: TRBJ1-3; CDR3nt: TGTGCCAGCAGGTTGGGAGGGACGACCAACACCATATATTTT; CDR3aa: CASRLGGTTNTIYF
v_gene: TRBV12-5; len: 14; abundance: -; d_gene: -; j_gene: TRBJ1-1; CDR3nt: TGTGCTAGTGGTCTGGCAGGGGTTGGGACTGAAGCTTTCTTT; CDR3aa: CASGLAGVGTEAFF
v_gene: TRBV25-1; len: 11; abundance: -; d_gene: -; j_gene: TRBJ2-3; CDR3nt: TGTGCCAGACAAAGCACAGATACGCAGTATTTT; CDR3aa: CARQSTDTQYF
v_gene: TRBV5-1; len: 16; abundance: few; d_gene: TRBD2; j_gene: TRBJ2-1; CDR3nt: TGCGCCAGCAGCCGAAGCGGGGGGGCCTCCTACAATGAGCAGTTCTTC; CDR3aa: CASSRSGGASYNEQFF
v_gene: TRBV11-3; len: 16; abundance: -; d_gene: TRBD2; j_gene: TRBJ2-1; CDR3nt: TGTGCCAGCAGCCGCACTAGCGGGGGCCGGTACAATGAGCAGTTCTTC; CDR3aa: CASSRTSGGRYNEQFF
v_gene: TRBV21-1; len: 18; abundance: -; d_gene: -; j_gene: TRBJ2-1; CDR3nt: TGTGCCAGCAGCAAAGGCGTCGAGGACGAGGGTAGTTACAATGAGCAGTTCTTC; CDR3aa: CASSKGVEDEGSYNEQFF
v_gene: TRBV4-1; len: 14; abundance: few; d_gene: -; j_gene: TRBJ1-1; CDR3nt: TGCGCCAGCAGCCCAGAGACAGGGAACACTGAAGCTTTCTTT; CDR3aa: CASSPETGNTEAFF
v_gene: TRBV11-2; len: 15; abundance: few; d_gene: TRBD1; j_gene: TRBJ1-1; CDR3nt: TGTGCCAGCAGCTGGACAGGGATGAGGGGTGGTGAAGCTTTCTTT; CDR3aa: CASSWTGMRGGEAFF
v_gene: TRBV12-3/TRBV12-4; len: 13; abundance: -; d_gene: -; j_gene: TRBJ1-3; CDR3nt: TGTGCCAGCAACCGGGACATTGGAAACACCATATATTTT; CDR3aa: CASNRDIGNTIYF
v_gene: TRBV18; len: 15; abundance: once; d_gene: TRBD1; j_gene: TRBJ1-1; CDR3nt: TGTGCCAGCTCACCCGGACAGGGGATGAACACTGAAGCTTTCTTT; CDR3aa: CASSPGQGMNTEAFF
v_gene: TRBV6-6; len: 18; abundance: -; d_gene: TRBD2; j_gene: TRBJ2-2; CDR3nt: TGTGCCAGCAGCCGAGCCTCTGGGGTTGCGGGGGTAGCCGGGGAGCTGTTTTTT; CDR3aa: CASSRASGVAGVAGELFF
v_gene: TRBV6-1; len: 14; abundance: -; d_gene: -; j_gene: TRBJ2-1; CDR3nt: TGTGCCAGCAGTGAAGGTCCTTCCGGTTATGAGCAGTTCTTC; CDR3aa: CASSEGPSGYEQFF
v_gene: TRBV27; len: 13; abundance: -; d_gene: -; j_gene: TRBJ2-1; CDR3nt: TGTGCCAGCCGGACAGACTCCTACAATGAGCAGTTCTTC; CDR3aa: CASRTDSYNEQFF
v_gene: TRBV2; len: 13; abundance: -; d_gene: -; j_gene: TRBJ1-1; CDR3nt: TGTGCCAGCAGTGATTCCAGGGGCACTGAAGCTTTCTTT; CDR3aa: CASSDSRGTEAFF
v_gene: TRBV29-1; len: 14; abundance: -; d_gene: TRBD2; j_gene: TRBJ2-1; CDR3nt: TGCAGCGGCAGGCTAGCGGGGGGGCCAAATGAGCAGTTCTTC; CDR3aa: CSGRLAGGPNEQFF
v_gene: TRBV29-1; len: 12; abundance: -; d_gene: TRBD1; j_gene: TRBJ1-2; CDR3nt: TGCAGCGTTCAGGACAGGGCATATGGCTACACCTTC; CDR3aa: CSVQDRAYGYTF
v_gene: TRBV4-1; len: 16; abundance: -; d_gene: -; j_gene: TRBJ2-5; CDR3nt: TGCGCCAGCAGCCAAGATCGCGGGACAGTAACAGAGACCCAGTACTTC; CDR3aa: CASSQDRGTVTETQYF
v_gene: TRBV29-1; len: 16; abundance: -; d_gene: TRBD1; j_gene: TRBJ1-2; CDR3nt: TGCAGCGTTGAAGATCCGGGGCAGGGGGCCATGGATGGCTACACCTTC; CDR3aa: CSVEDPGQGAMDGYTF
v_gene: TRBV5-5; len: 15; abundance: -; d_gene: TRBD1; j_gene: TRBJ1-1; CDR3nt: TGTGCCAGCAGCTTTCAGACAGGGCTGAACACTGAAGCTTTCTTT; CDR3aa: CASSFQTGLNTEAFF
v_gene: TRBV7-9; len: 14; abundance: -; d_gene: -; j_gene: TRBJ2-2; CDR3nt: TGTGCCAGCAGCCGACCTACAGGCACCGGGGAGCTGTTTTTT; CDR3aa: CASSRPTGTGELFF
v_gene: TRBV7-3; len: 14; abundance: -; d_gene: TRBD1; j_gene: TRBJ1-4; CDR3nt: TGTGCCAGCCAGAAAGGACAGGTTCCGGAAAAACTGTTTTTT; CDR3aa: CASQKGQVPEKLFF
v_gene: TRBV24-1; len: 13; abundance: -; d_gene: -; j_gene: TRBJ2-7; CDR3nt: TGTGCCACCAGTGTGCAGGAAAACTACGAGCAGTACTTC; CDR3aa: CATSVQENYEQYF
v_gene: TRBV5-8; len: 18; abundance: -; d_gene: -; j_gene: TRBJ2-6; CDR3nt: TGTGCCAGCAGCTTGGTTCGGGGAACCCCTTCTGGGGCCAACGTCCTGACTTTC; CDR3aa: CASSLVRGTPSGANVLTF
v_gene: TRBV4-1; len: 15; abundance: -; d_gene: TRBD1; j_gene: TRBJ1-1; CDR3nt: TGCGCCAGCAGCCAAGAGGACAGGGTGAACACTGAAGCTTTCTTT; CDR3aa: CASSQEDRVNTEAFF
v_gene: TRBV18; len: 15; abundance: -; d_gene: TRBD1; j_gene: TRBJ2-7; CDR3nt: TGTGCCAGCTCATTAGGGACAGGGCCCCTCTACGAGCAGTACTTC; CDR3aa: CASSLGTGPLYEQYF
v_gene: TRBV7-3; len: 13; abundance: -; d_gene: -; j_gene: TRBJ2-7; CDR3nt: TGTGCCAGCAGCTTACCCGGTGACTACGAGCAGTACTTC; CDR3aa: CASSLPGDYEQYF
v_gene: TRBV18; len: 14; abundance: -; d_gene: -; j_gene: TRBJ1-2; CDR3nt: TGTGCCAGCTCACCCTCGACGGAGGACTATGGCTACACCTTC; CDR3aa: CASSPSTEDYGYTF
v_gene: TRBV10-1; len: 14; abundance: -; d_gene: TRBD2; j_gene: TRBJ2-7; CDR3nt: TGCGCCAGCAGTGGACCGGGGGGTGATTACGAGCAGTACTTC; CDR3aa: CASSGPGGDYEQYF
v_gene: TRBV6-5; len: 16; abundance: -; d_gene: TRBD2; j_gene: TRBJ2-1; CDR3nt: TGTGCCAGCAGTTCCCTACTAGCGGGGGGGCACAATGAGCAGTTCTTC; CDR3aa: CASSSLLAGGHNEQFF
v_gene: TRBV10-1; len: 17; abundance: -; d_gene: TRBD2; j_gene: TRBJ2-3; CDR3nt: TGCGCCAGCAGTGAGACTAGCGGGGGTTACAGCACAGATACGCAGTATTTT; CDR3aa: CASSETSGGYSTDTQYF
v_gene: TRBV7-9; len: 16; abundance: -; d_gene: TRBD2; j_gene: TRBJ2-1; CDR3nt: TGTGCCAGCAGCCCCCAACTAGCGGGGGGGCCTAACGAGCAGTTCTTC; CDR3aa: CASSPQLAGGPNEQFF
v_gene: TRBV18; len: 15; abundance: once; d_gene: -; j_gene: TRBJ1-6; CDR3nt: TGTGCCAGCTCACCAGAAACAGGGAGTAATTCACCCCTCCACTTT; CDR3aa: CASSPETGSNSPLHF
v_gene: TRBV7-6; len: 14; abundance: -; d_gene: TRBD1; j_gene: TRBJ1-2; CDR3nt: TGTGCCAGCAGCTGGGGACAGGGCAACTATGGCTACACCTTC; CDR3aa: CASSWGQGNYGYTF
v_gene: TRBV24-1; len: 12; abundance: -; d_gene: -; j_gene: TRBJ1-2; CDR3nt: TGTGCCACCGGCTTAGGGAGCTATGGCTACACCTTC; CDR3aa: CATGLGSYGYTF
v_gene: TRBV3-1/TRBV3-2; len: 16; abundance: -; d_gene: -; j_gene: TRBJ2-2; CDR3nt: TGTGCCAGCAGCCAAGATCCGGCAAGGGGCACCGGGGAGCTGTTTTTT; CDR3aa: CASSQDPARGTGELFF